This T cell receptor (beta chain) stems from a study of T cell clonality in common variable immunodeficiency. Study-wide results and limits: Fewer deletions and N-nucleotide insertions were reportedly seen in common variable immunodeficiency TCR beta sequences.

This clone was seen repeatedly, ten times or more. The antigen is undetermined. Equal genomic DNA amounts from CVID and control samples were sequenced. Sequencing was performed with immunoSEQ multiplex PCR; in TCRdb, only in-frame clones are kept and a portion is missing. The sample has tens of thousands of clones, none seen only once. Aged about 8 to 64 years, CVID subjects averaged around 40 years old. This TCR was sampled from a human donor with common variable immunodeficiency. The sample taken for sequencing was peripheral blood mononuclear cells.

CDR3 bases read: TGTGCCACCAGCAGAGATCGAGCTAGCAACGAG. Protein sequence: CATSRDRASNE. The full CDR3 is CATSRDRASNEQYF. This chain connects TRBV15 to TRBJ2-7; possible D gene TRBD2, 5 bases. The sequenced fragment ends 3 residues before the CDR3 boundary, so the rest is inferred from the germline J gene. Germline CDR1 reads LNHNV; CDR2 reads YYDKDF (reference sequence). Trimming left V 0 bases short and J 5 bases short, with 11 bases between. The length of the CDR3 is 14 residues.